The 3 T cell receptor beta chains below all came from one sample that was sequenced in a study of spatial heterogeneity in lung cancer. Study conclusions and caveats: Higher tumor mutation counts went along with higher counts of expanded intratumoral alpha and beta TCRs.

TCRdb redid the calling of the 5' RACE reads with MiXCR, one entry per CDR3 protein. The repertoire includes about 10,000 distinct CDR3 sequences, 2.9% of them detected once, and roughly 13% sits in the top ten. The antigens of these receptors remain unknown. Stated time point: sample taken at primary tumor resection. The sample consisted of lung tumor tissue, taken at surgery. The receptors shown here come from a male donor with early-stage non-small cell lung cancer.

This clonotype appeared many times. The rearrangement links TRBV20-1 to TRBJ2-1; D remains ambiguous. The germline V and J ends were trimmed by 3 bases and 4 bases, with 10 bases remaining between them. Germline-derived CDR1 and CDR2 are DFQATT and SNEGSKA (reference sequence). This CDR3 comprises 13 residues. The CDR3 protein is CSASRAAYNEQFF. The CDR3 DNA reads as TGCAGTGCTAGTCGGGCAGCATACAATGAGCAGTTCTTC.

This clonotype was detected many times. The chain employs TRBV6-2 or TRBV6-3 and TRBJ2-1; D is uncertain. Germline assignment: CDR1 MNHEY and CDR2 SVGEGT. This CDR3 has 15 residues. V lost 6 bases and J 3 bases, leaving 15 bases between the germline ends. The CDR3 nucleotides are TGTGCCAGCAGCCGATACTCGGCAGACTACAATGAGCAGTTCTTC. This translates into CASSRYSADYNEQFF.

This clonotype is labeled medium-sized. The chain uses TRBV27 and TRBJ2-7; 9 positions match TRBD1. Trimming removed 6 bases from V and 2 bases from J; junction bases left unmatched: 2. The CDR3 length is 13 residues. Germline CDR1 reads MNHEY; CDR2 reads SMNVEV (reference sequence). The CDR3 spells CASRQGAAYEQYF. CDR3 nucleotides: TGTGCCAGCAGACAGGGGGCAGCCTACGAGCAGTACTTC.